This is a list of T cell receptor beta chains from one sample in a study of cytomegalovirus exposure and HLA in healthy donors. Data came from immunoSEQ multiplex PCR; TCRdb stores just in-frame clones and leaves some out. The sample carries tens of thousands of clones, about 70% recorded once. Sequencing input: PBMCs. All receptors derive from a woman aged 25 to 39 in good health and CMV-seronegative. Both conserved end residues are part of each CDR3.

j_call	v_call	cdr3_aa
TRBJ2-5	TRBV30	CAWTHRQIRETQYF
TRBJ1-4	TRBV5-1	CASSLGGPGEKLFF
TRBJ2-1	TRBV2	CASSALSGANNEQFF
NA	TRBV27	CASSFFRGYEQYF
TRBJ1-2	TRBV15	CATSTQTGYGYGYTF
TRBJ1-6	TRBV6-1	CASSEEQVGNSPLHF
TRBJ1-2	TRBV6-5	CASSAQQGPYGYTF
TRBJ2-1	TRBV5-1	CASLQFGTADNEQFF
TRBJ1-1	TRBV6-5	CASRPQRNTEAFF
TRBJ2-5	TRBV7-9	CASSAPGQVMQETQYF
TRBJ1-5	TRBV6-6	CASTTGANQPQHF
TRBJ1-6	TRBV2	CAGRDRERSPLHF
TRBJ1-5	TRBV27	CASSLGGSLGNQPQHF
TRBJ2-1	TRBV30	CASHDRSPGVDEQFF
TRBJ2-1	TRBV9	CASSPRMGIAEYNEQFF
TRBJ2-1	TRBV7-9	CASSFRDFRFLFF
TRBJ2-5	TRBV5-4	CASSGTSGGLGETQYF
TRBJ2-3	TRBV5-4	CASSPSTRGDTQYF
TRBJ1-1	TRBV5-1	CASSFRDRGRTEAFF
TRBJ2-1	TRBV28	CASSFGSSRFF
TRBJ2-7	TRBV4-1	CASSLRSGGGIHEQYF
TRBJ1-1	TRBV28	CASSNLGGRVAFF
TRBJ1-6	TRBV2	CASRRAQNSPLHF
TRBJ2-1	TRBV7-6	CASSTTSGGSLNEQFF
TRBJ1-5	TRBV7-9	CASSMDRVSNQPQHF
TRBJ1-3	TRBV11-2	CASSSLQGIGNTIYF
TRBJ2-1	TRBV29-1	CSVVGWAGGNEQFF
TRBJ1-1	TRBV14	CASSLRVRGEAFF
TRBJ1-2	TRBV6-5	CASSSRTGEDYGYTF
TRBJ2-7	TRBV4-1	CASSYRPGTGGYEQYF
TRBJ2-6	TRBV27	CASSLLGQGTGANVLTF
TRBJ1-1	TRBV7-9	CASSFELPNTEAFF
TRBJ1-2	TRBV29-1	CSVELGSQYGYTF
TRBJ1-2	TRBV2	CASSEARAGSGYTF
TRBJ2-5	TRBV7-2	CASNFNGGGTQYF
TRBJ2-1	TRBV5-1	CASKDGGTTYNEQFF
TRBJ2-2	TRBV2	CASIPTGPNTGELFF
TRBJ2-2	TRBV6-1	CASSDLIGTGELFF
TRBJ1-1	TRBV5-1	CASSLDRELGNTEAFF
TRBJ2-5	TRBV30	CAWRAGETQYF
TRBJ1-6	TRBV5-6	CASSFLFLSTGNYNSPLHF
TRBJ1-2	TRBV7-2	CASSFTGAFGYGYTF
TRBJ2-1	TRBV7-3	CASSNTNEQFF
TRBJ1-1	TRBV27	CASSLSAQGNTEAFF
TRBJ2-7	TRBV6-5	CASSRWPGHSYEQYF
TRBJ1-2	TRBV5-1	CASSLDSRNYGYTF
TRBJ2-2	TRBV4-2	CASSQVGTSGGHTANTGELFF
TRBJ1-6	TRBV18	CASSPLGANNSPLHF
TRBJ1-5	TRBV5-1	CASSPGQGYNQPQHF
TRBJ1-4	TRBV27	CASYGQGAGEKLFF
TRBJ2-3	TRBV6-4	CASSDGGGATDTQYF
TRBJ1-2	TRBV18	CASSDRDNYGYTF
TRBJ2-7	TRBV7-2	CASSLRPSGYSYEQYF
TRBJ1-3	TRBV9	CASSVDTAGLGNTIYF
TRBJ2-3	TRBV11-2	CASSSPPPATGTDTQYF
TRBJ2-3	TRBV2	CASKDQRGGTDTQYF
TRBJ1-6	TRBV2	CASSEAGQNSPLHF
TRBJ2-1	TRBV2	CASSEGRTSDNEQFF
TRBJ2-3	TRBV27	CASSLRQGLTDTQYF
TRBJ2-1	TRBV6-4	CASSPGLAGIYNEQFF